Shown below are 13 T cell receptor beta chains from a single sample sequenced in a study of CD8+ T cells in alopecia areata. Treatment: oral pan-JAK inhibitor, 5-10 mg twice daily. cDNA serving as the sequencing template came from extracted, reverse transcribed RNA. The repertoire was sequenced with immunoSEQ multiplex PCR; TCRdb's copy has only in-frame clones and lacks some. The sample has about 200,000 clones, roughly three fifths seen once. The source was CD4+ T cells sorted from blood, collected at week 4, from a patient treated with tofacitinib. These receptor sequences come from a human donor with alopecia areata.

V and J are TRBV20-1 and TRBJ2-1; TRBD1 is a possible D gene (6 bases). The CDR3 length is 11 residues. Germline loops: CDR1 DFQATT, CDR2 SNEGSKA (reference sequence). With 5 bases removed from V and 11 bases from J, the gap between germline ends came to 13 bases. CDR3: CSAAGTPKQFF. DNA for the CDR3: TGCAGTGCTGCCGGGACACCGAAGCAGTTCTTC.

This rearrangement joins TRBV7-2 to TRBJ2-2; D not certain. The CDR3 contains 14 residues. Germline CDR1 SGHTA, CDR2 FQGNSA. Trimming took off 5 bases at V and 6 bases at J, with 13 bases between the two ends. CDR3: CASSPIETAGELFF. CDR3 nucleotide sequence: TGTGCCAGCAGCCCCATCGAAACAGCCGGGGAGCTGTTTTTT.

Notes on this clone: The identical CDR3 is also encoded by other nucleotide sequences in the sample. The chain employs TRBV30 and TRBJ2-3, with D unclear. The germline V gene has CDR1 GTSNPN and CDR2 SVGIG (reference sequence). CDR3 length: 11 residues. V shed 0 bases and J shed 6 bases, with 4 bases lying between them. CDR3 loop: CAWSVGDTQYF. CDR3 nucleotides: TGTGCCTGGAGTGTCGGTGATACGCAGTATTTT.

The rearrangement uses TRBV10-3 and TRBJ2-5; 7 nucleotides line up with TRBD1. In germline, CDR1 is ENHRY, CDR2 SYGVKD. Losses at the gene ends were 4 bases for V and 5 bases for J; bases not matched to a gene: 10. This CDR3 has 15 amino acids. The CDR3 sequence: CAISGQDRARETQYF. The DNA for the CDR3 is TGTGCCATCAGTGGTCAAGACAGGGCGAGGGAGACCCAGTACTTC.

The gene calls are TRBV29-1 and TRBJ2-7; TRBD2 matches at 8 bases. With 7 bases clipped from V and 3 bases from J, the junction kept 14 bases outside the gene matches. Per the germline V gene, CDR1 is SQVTM and CDR2 is ANQGSEA. The CDR3 runs 15 residues. CDR3 loop: CSAQAGGGPYYEQYF. In nucleotides, the CDR3 is TGCAGCGCCCAGGCGGGCGGGGGGCCCTACTACGAGCAGTACTTC.

This clone was detected a few times. This rearrangement joins TRBV2 to TRBJ2-5; the match to TRBD1 covers 8 bases. The V segment lost 7 bases and the J segment 6 bases; nucleotides outside the gene matches: 13. In germline, CDR1 is SNHLY, CDR2 FYNNEI. This CDR3 is 15 amino acids long. The CDR3 nucleotides are TGTGCCAGCACCCAGGACAGGGAGGTGCGGCAGACCCAGTACTTC. This sequence encodes CASTQDREVRQTQYF.

The gene calls are TRBV30 and TRBJ2-2, with D unclear. CDR3 size: 14 residues. Per germline, CDR1 GTSNPN and CDR2 SVGIG (reference sequence). V was cut by 1 base and J by 1 base, with 7 bases left in between. The CDR3 DNA sequence: TGTGCCTGGAGTGGGCGCAGGAACACCGGGGAGCTGTTTTTT. This translates into CAWSGRRNTGELFF.

This chain connects TRBV6-5 to TRBJ1-1; TRBD1 is a possible D gene (6 bases). Germline V gives CDR1 MNHEY, CDR2 SVGAGI. There are 15 residues in the CDR3. V was shortened by 10 bases and J by 2 bases, with 20 bases between the two germline ends. The chain's CDR3 is CATKSVQGTNTEAFF. In nucleotides, the CDR3 is TGTGCCACCAAGTCGGTACAGGGAACCAACACTGAAGCTTTCTTT.

V and J are TRBV4-2 and TRBJ2-7; D remains unclear. CDR3 size: 14 residues. V shed 0 bases and J shed 0 bases, with 6 bases lying between them. CDR1 and CDR2 from the germline V gene are LGHNA and YNFKEQ. CDR3 protein: CASSQESVSYEQYF. In DNA form, the CDR3 reads TGTGCCAGCAGCCAAGAGTCAGTCTCCTACGAGCAGTACTTC.

In its sample, this clone was seen a few times. The rearrangement links TRBV7-9 to TRBJ1-1; D is unresolved. The germline V gene has CDR1 SEHNR and CDR2 FQNEAQ (reference sequence). V shed 2 bases and J shed 1 base, with 8 bases lying between them. The CDR3 is made up of 14 amino acids. The CDR3 DNA sequence: TGTGCCAGCAGCTTATCGGGATCGAACACTGAAGCTTTCTTT. This gives the protein CASSLSGSNTEAFF.

A single count supports this clone. The chain combines TRBV9 with TRBJ1-5; 7 nucleotides match TRBD1. V lost 0 bases, J lost 1 base, and 1 base stayed unmatched. Germline V CDR1 and CDR2: SGDLS, YYNGEE. CDR3 length: 15 amino acids. DNA for the CDR3: TGTGCCAGCAGCGTAGAGGGACAGAGCAATCAGCCCCAGCATTTT. Encoded protein: CASSVEGQSNQPQHF.

V usage is TRBV29-1 and J usage is TRBJ1-5; a weak D match, TRBD1 (5 bases). With 2 bases removed from V and 6 bases from J, the gap between germline ends came to 11 bases. There are 13 residues in the CDR3. Germline V gene lookup returns CDR1 SQVTM and CDR2 ANQGSEA. The CDR3 sequence: CSVEPGHSQPQHF. In DNA, the CDR3 is TGCAGCGTTGAACCAGGACACAGTCAGCCCCAGCATTTT.

V usage is TRBV15 and J usage is TRBJ2-2; the D is unclear. Germline V gene data show CDR1 as LNHNV and CDR2 as YYDKDF (reference sequence). This CDR3 has 14 amino acids. Trimming removed 0 bases from V and 5 bases from J, with 7 bases in between. Written as DNA, the CDR3 is TGTGCCACCAGCAGAGATGGAGATACCGGGGAGCTGTTTTTT. Protein product: CATSRDGDTGELFF. The full variable domain, with the rest looked up from reference TRBV15 and TRBJ2-2, is DAMVIQNPRYQVTQFGKPVTLSCSQTLNHNVMYWYQQKSSQAPKLLFHYYDKDFNNEADTPDNFQSRRPNTSFCFLDIRSPGLGDTAMYLCATSRDGDTGELFFGEGSRLTVL.